A single sample is the source of the 20 T cell receptor beta chains below, sequenced in a study of patients and donors after allogeneic stem cell transplantation. Each CDR3 protein gets one entry after TCRdb re-called the RT-PCR reads with MiXCR. The table lists hundreds of thousands of distinct CDR3 sequences, 16% of them singletons. Sequencing used blood, either unsorted or a sorted T cell fraction (not recorded which). These receptors all stem from a human donor who was either an allogeneic HSCT recipient or a stem cell or donor lymphocyte infusion donor (not recorded which). It is not recorded whose cells these are; they may come from a transplant donor.

Only a few counts were recorded for this clonotype. The chain employs TRBV7-9 and TRBJ2-7; D is ambiguous. Trimming pared 5 bases from V and 3 bases from J, leaving 8 bases between. Per the germline V gene, CDR1 is SEHNR and CDR2 is FQNEAQ (reference sequence). This CDR3 comprises 12 residues. The CDR3 loop is CASSPHFYEQYF. The CDR3 DNA reads as TGTGCCAGCAGCCCACACTTCTACGAGCAGTACTTC.

This clonotype was seen repeatedly, ten times or more. The chain combines TRBV7-8 with TRBJ2-7; a weak D match, TRBD1 (5 bases). The V end lost 2 bases, the J end lost 9 bases, and 14 bases lay between the germline ends. The CDR3 spans 13 residues. CDR1 and CDR2 (germline): SGHVS, FQNEAQ. The chain's CDR3 is CASSLTTDGGQYF. In DNA, the CDR3 is TGTGCCAGCAGCTTAACGACAGACGGCGGGCAGTACTTC.

The rearrangement uses TRBV20-1 and TRBJ2-5, with D perhaps TRBD1 or TRBD2 (5 bases each). This CDR3 has 13 residues. V was trimmed by 6 bases and J by 5 bases, leaving 16 bases between them. CDR1 and CDR2 (germline): DFQATT, SNEGSKA (reference sequence). This CDR3 is CSAGGGGWETQYF. The CDR3 coding sequence is TGCAGTGCAGGAGGTGGGGGTTGGGAGACCCAGTACTTC.

V gene TRBV20-1 combines with J gene TRBJ2-7; D gene uncertain. This CDR3 has 13 amino acids. Germline V CDR1 and CDR2: DFQATT, SNEGSKA (reference sequence). Trimming took 1 base from V and 5 from J, leaving 12 bases between them. CDR3 region: CSARVLVSHEQYF. DNA for the CDR3: TGCAGTGCTAGAGTTCTAGTTTCCCACGAGCAGTACTTC.

V is TRBV20-1 and J is TRBJ2-3; D remains unclear. Germline lookup yields CDR1 DFQATT and CDR2 SNEGSKA (reference sequence). The CDR3 totals 14 residues. V lost 0 bases to trimming and J lost 6 bases, with 13 bases between them. CDR3 nucleotide sequence: TGCAGTGCTAGAGATCTGGCTTCGCAGGATACGCAGTATTTT. This gives the protein CSARDLASQDTQYF.

The J gene is TRBJ2-1, the V gene TRBV21-1. TRBV21-1 is an annotated pseudogene. There are 17 residues in the CDR3. The CDR3 bases are TGTGCCAGCAGCAAAAGATTCCATAAATTTTCACGCAATGAGCAGTTCTTC. Its protein is CASSKRFHKFSRNEQFF.

This clonotype has a handful of counts. CDR3 residues: CASSEGTGVIRPNSPLHF. The DNA for the CDR3 is TGTGCCAGCAGTGAGGGGACAGGGGTGATTCGCCCAAATTCACCCCTCCACTTT. The chain carries TRBV2 and TRBJ1-6; 10 bases agree with TRBD1. Germline lookup yields CDR1 SNHLY and CDR2 FYNNEI. V shed 3 bases and J 7 bases; nucleotides not matched to a gene: 12. The CDR3 is 18 residues long.

This clonotype came up a few times. The rearrangement links TRBV7-9 to TRBJ1-3; D is perhaps TRBD1 (5 bases). CDR3 length equals 15 residues. Trimming stripped 2 bases from V and 4 bases from J, with 12 bases between. From germline, CDR1 is SEHNR and CDR2 FQNEAQ (reference sequence). CDR3 bases: TGTGCCAGCAGCTTATATGGGCGGACAGGAAACACCATATATTTT. Encoded protein: CASSLYGRTGNTIYF.

The gene calls are TRBV7-9 and TRBJ2-1, with 8 bases aligning to TRBD2. Germline trimming cut 8 bases from V and 5 bases from J; bases unmatched to any gene: 8. CDR1 SEHNR and CDR2 FQNEAQ come from the germline V gene (reference sequence). This CDR3 is built from 14 residues. The CDR3 reads CASALADFDNEQFF. Written as DNA, the CDR3 is TGTGCCAGCGCACTAGCGGACTTCGACAATGAGCAGTTCTTC.

Many counts were recorded for this clonotype. V and J are TRBV10-3 and TRBJ2-7; maybe TRBD1 (6 bases). CDR3 size: 13 residues. Germline V lookup: CDR1 ENHRY, CDR2 SYGVKD. V lost 5 bases to trimming and J lost 3 bases, with 11 bases between them. For the CDR3, the DNA is TGTGCCATCAGTCCGACAGGAGGCTACGAGCAGTACTTC. Translation gives CAISPTGGYEQYF.

This clonotype was counted a few times. V and J are TRBV24-1 and TRBJ2-2; 8 bases are a match to TRBD1. The CDR3 is 17 amino acids. V lost 7 bases to trimming and J lost 2 bases; unmatched junction nucleotides: 11. From germline, CDR1 is KGHDR and CDR2 SFDVKD. The CDR3 sequence is CATSPPRTGINTGELFF. As DNA, the CDR3 is TGTGCCACCAGCCCCCCCCGGACAGGGATCAACACCGGGGAGCTGTTTTTT.

This clonotype was observed a single time. The chain is built from TRBV7-9 and TRBJ2-7; D is unresolved. Trimming pared 5 bases from V and 2 bases from J, leaving 13 bases between. Germline loops: CDR1 SEHNR, CDR2 FQNEAQ (reference sequence). CDR3 length: 14 residues. The CDR3 is CASSPRPPAYEQYF. The CDR3 coding sequence is TGTGCCAGCAGCCCGCGGCCCCCAGCCTACGAGCAGTACTTC.

This clonotype was detected a few times. J is TRBJ2-7 and V is TRBV20-1, with D possibly TRBD2 on 6 matching bases. The germline gives CDR1 DFQATT, CDR2 SNEGSKA (reference sequence). V shed 0 bases and J shed 4 bases, with 16 bases lying between them. The CDR3 runs to 15 residues. As DNA, the CDR3 is TGCAGTGCTAGAGATTACGCGGAGGGCCCGTACGAGCAGTACTTC. Amino acids: CSARDYAEGPYEQYF.

The chain links TRBV5-5 to TRBJ1-1, with 8 bases matching TRBD1. With 4 bases clipped from V and 2 bases from J, the junction kept 4 bases outside the gene matches. The CDR3 extends over 14 amino acids. CDR1 SGHKS and CDR2 YYEKEE come from the germline V gene (reference sequence). The CDR3 region is CASSPDRVNTEAFF. CDR3 bases: TGTGCCAGCAGCCCGGACAGGGTAAACACTGAAGCTTTCTTT.

This clonotype was recorded a few times. This chain joins TRBV24-1 and TRBJ2-3; 8 bases are shared with TRBD2. CDR1 and CDR2 from the germline V gene are KGHDR and SFDVKD. The trim removed 4 bases at V and 4 bases at J, leaving 9 bases unmatched. The CDR3 has 16 residues. For the CDR3, the DNA is TGTGCCACCAGTGAACATCCGGGACTAGGGTCAGATACGCAGTATTTT. This sequence encodes CATSEHPGLGSDTQYF.

This clonotype was seen more than once but under ten times. V is TRBV7-8 and J is TRBJ2-1; TRBD1 aligns across 9 bases. The CDR3 length is 14 residues. The germline gives CDR1 SGHVS, CDR2 FQNEAQ. Trimming at V came to 3 bases and at J to 9 bases, leaving 6 bases not matched to a gene. CDR3 sequence (DNA): TGTGCCAGCAGCTTGGGACAGGGAGGAGGTGAGCAGTTCTTC. The encoded protein is CASSLGQGGGEQFF.

The chain joins TRBV7-2 to TRBJ1-2; D unresolved. This CDR3 comprises 15 residues. Germline loops: CDR1 SGHTA, CDR2 FQGNSA. V shed 0 bases and J shed 4 bases, with 12 bases lying between them. In nucleotides, the CDR3 is TGTGCCAGCAGCTTAGCCTCCAACAGTGGCTATGGCTACACCTTC. Its protein product is CASSLASNSGYGYTF.

The chain couples TRBV5-8 to TRBJ1-2; weak D call: TRBD1 (6 bases). CDR3 size: 15 residues. V was shortened by 5 bases and J by 6 bases, with 20 bases between the two germline ends. CDR1 SGHTS and CDR2 YDEGEE come from the germline V gene. The chain's CDR3 is CASRLLRKRGDGYTF. CDR3 bases: TGTGCCAGCAGGCTCCTAAGGAAAAGGGGGGATGGCTACACCTTC.

The V call is TRBV5-1, the J call TRBJ2-1; 7 nucleotides match TRBD2. The CDR3 has 17 amino acids. V was pared by 0 bases and J by 5 bases, with 11 bases of the junction left unmatched. Germline CDR1 is SGHRS and CDR2 is YFSETQ. The CDR3 region is CASSLAVGGSVNNEQFF. Here the CDR3 DNA reads TGCGCCAGCAGCTTGGCCGTCGGCGGGAGTGTGAACAATGAGCAGTTCTTC.

This clonotype has a count of ten or more. The chain couples TRBV20-1 to TRBJ2-1; TRBD2 matches 7 bases. Germline loops: CDR1 DFQATT, CDR2 SNEGSKA (reference sequence). Trimming removed 1 base from V and 6 bases from J; junction bases left unmatched: 9. The CDR3 contains 15 residues. In DNA form, the CDR3 reads TGCAGTGCTAGAGTTCTCGCGGGAGTCTCCAATGAGCAGTTCTTC. This encodes CSARVLAGVSNEQFF.